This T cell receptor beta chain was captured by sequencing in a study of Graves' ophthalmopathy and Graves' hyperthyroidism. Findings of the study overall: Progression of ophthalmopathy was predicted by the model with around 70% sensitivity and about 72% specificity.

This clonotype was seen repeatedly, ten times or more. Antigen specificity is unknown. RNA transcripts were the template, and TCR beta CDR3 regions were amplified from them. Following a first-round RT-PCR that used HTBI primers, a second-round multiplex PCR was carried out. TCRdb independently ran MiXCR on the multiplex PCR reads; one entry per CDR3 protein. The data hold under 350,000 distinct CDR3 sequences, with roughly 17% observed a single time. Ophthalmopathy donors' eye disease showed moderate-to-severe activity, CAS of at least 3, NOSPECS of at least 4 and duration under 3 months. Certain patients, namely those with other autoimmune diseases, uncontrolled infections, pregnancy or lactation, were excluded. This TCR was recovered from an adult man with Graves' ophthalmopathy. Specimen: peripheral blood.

The CDR3 DNA reads TGCAGTGCTAGCGGCTCAAAAGAGACCCAGTACTTC. It codes for CSASGSKETQYF. The chain joins TRBV20-1 to TRBJ2-5; no firm D call. The V end was cut by 3 bases, the J end by 3 bases, with 8 bases between. Germline V gene data show CDR1 as DFQATT and CDR2 as SNEGSKA (reference sequence). This CDR3 spans 12 amino acids.